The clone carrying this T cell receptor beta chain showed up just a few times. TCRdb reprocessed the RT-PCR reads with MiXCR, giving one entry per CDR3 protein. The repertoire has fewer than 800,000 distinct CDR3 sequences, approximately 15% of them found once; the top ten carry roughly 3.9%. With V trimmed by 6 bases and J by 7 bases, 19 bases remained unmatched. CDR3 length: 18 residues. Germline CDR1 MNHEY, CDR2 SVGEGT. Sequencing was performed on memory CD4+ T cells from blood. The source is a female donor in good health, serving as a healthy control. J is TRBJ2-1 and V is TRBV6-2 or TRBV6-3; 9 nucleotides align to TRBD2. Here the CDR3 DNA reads TGTGCCAGCAGAACCCTGGGTAGCGGGAGACATGTTAGTAATGAGCAGTTCTTC. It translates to CASRTLGSGRHVSNEQFF.